This T cell receptor (beta chain) was sequenced for a study of T cells after yellow fever vaccination. Background on the study: Preparation of fractions with low cell numbers was performed using SMART-Seq v4 Ultra Low Input.

This clonotype came up a few times. The authors made TCR cDNA by 5'RACE template switching, adding a universal primer site and UMIs. TCRdb ran MiXCR on the 5' RACE reads and lists one entry per CDR3 protein. The top ten hold 17% of the sample, which has some 600,000 distinct CDR3 sequences, around a sixth seen once. Trimming pared 3 bases from V and 5 bases from J, leaving 13 bases between. The CDR3 extends over 14 amino acids. Source: PBMCs, taken about 5 days after the first yellow fever vaccination. The chain uses TRBV12-3 or TRBV12-4 and TRBJ2-5, with D possibly TRBD2 on 5 matching bases. This sequence was found in a man between 18 and 35 years old who received the YFV17D yellow fever vaccine. CDR3 amino acids: CASSLGVFGETQYF. CDR3 nucleotides: TGTGCCAGCAGTTTGGGAGTGTTTGGGGAGACCCAGTACTTC.